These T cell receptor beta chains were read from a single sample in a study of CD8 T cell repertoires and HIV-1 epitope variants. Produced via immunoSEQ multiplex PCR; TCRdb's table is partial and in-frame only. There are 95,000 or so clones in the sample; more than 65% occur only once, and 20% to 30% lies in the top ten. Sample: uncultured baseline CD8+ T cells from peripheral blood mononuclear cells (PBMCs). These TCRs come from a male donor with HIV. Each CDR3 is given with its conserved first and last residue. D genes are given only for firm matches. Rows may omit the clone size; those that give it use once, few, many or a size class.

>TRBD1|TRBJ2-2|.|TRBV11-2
TGTGCCAGCCACAGGGGGGCGAACACCGGGGAGCTGTTTTTT
CASHRGANTGELFF
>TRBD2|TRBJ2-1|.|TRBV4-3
TGCGCCAGCAGCCAAGCACTAGCGGGGGTAGAGCAGTTCTTC
CASSQALAGVEQFF
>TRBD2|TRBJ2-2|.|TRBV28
TGTGCCAGCAGTTTATGGGACTGGCGGGAGAGGGCTGGGGAGCTGTTTTTT
CASSLWDWRERAGELFF
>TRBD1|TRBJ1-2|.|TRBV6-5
TGTGCCAGCAGTCGTACTGGGACAGCTAACTATGGCTACACCTTC
CASSRTGTANYGYTF
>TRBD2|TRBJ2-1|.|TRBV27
TGTGCCAGCAGTCCTAGCGGGTTCCTTGGGGGTGAGCAGTTCTTC
CASSPSGFLGGEQFF
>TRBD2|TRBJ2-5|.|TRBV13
TGTGCCAGCAGCTTACTAGCGGGAGGGCAAGAGACCCAGTACTTC
CASSLLAGGQETQYF
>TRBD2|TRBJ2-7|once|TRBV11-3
TGTGCCAGCAGCATGGCGGGAGATCCCGAGCAGTACTTC
CASSMAGDPEQYF
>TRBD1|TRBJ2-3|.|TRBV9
TGTGCCAGCAGTCCAACAGGGGGGTACCGAGATACGCAGTATTTT
CASSPTGGYRDTQYF
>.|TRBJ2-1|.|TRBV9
TGTGCCAGCAGCCCAGGGGGGCGGGGATCCTACAATGAGCAGTTCTTC
CASSPGGRGSYNEQFF
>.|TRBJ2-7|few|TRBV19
TGTGCCAGTAGTATTCCGGGGGCACAAGGTGAGCAGTACTTC
CASSIPGAQGEQYF
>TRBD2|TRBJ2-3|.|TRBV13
TGTGCCAGCAGCTTAGGACGGGGGGGCACAGATACGCAGTATTTT
CASSLGRGGTDTQYF
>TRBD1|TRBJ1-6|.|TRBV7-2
TGTGCCAGCAGCTTGGGGACAGGGAGTCCACCCCTCCACTTT
CASSLGTGSPPLHF
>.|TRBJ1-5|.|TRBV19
TGTGCCAGTAGTAGGGGGGAGAGTAATCAGCCCCAGCATTTT
CASSRGESNQPQHF
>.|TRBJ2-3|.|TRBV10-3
TGTGCCATCAGTGGTGGGCTATACACAGATACGCAGTATTTT
CAISGGLYTDTQYF
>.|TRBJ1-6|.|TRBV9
TGTGCCAGCAGCCCTCTTGGGGGGCCAGCCTATAATTCACCCCTCCACTTT
CASSPLGGPAYNSPLHF
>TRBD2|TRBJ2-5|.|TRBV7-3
TGTGCCAGCAGTACAAAGGTAATAGCGGGCGAACAAGAGACCCAGTACTTC
CASSTKVIAGEQETQYF
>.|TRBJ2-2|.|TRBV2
TGTGCCAGCATTCGGAGACGGGACACCGGGGAGCTGTTTTTT
CASIRRRDTGELFF
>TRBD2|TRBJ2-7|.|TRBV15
TGTGCCACCAGCAGAGACCTGACCACTAGCGGGAAAAGCTACGAGCAGTACTTC
CATSRDLTTSGKSYEQYF
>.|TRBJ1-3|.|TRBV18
TGTGCCAGCTCATCCTCCCGGACAGACCTCTCTGGAAACACCATATATTTT
CASSSSRTDLSGNTIYF
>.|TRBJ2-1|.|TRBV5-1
TGCGCCAGCAGCTTGGTTACTAGCACGGGCGGTGAGCAGTTCTTC
CASSLVTSTGGEQFF
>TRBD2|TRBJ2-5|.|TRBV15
TGTGCCACCAGCATTAGCGGGGGGGCCCAAGTGACCCAGTACTTC
CATSISGGAQVTQYF
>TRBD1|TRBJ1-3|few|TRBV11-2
TGTGCCAGCAGCTGGGACAGGGTCCCTGGAAACACCATATATTTT
CASSWDRVPGNTIYF
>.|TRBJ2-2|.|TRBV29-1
TGCAGCGTTAATACCGGTGGGACCGGGGAGCTGTTTTTT
CSVNTGGTGELFF
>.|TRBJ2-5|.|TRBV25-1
TGTGCCAGCAGTGAATCTACAGGGTATCGCCAAGAGACCCAGTACTTC
CASSESTGYRQETQYF
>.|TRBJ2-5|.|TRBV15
TGTGCCACCAGTGGGGCCGGGGAGACCCAGTACTTC
CATSGAGETQYF
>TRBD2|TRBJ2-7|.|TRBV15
TGTGCCACCAGCAGAGACGGTAGCGGGGATTCCTACGAGCAGTACTTC
CATSRDGSGDSYEQYF
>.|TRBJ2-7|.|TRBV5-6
TGTGCCAGCAGCACCGGGACGGGGACCTACGAGCAGTACTTC
CASSTGTGTYEQYF
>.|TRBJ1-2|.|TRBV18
TGTGCCAGCTCACCACGAGTGGGAACTGGGGAGTCCCGTGGCTACACCTTC
CASSPRVGTGESRGYTF
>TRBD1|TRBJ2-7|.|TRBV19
TGTGCCAGTAGTGCGCGGACAGGGGGCTCTAGGAACGAGCAGTACTTC
CASSARTGGSRNEQYF
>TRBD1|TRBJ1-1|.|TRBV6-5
TGTGCCAGCAGTAGCGGACAGGGGGGGAACACTGAAGCTTTCTTT
CASSSGQGGNTEAFF
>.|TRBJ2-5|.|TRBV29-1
TGCAGCGTGGAGGGACAGACTCAAGAGACCCAGTACTTC
CSVEGQTQETQYF
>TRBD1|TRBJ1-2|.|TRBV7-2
TGTGCCAGCAGCCAGCTGGGACAGTCCAGTTATGGCTACACCTTC
CASSQLGQSSYGYTF
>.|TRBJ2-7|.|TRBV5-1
TGCGCCAGCAGCTTAAGGGACGAGCAGTACTTC
CASSLRDEQYF
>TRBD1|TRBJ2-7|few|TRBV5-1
TGCGCCAGCAGCTTCGGGGACAGCTCATACGAGCAGTACTTC
CASSFGDSSYEQYF
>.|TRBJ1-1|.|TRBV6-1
TGTGCCAGCAGTGTACAGGGAGGGAACACTGAAGCTTTCTTT
CASSVQGGNTEAFF
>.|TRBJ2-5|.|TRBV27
TGTGCCAGCAGGTCTCGTCTGGAGACCCAGTACTTC
CASRSRLETQYF
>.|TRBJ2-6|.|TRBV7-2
TGTGCCAGCAACCTCGGCTCTGGGGCCAACGTCCTGACTTTC
CASNLGSGANVLTF
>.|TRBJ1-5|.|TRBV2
TGTGCCAGCAGCCACATCCTCGGGTTGGGATCCAATCAGCCCCAGCATTTT
CASSHILGLGSNQPQHF
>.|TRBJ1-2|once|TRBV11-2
TGTGCCAGCAGCCTGGCTTCGTCGGGCTACACCTTC
CASSLASSGYTF
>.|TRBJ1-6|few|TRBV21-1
TGTGCCAGCACCGATACCGGCACCTATAATTCACCCCTCCACTTT
CASTDTGTYNSPLHF
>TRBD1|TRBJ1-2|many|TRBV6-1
TGTGCCAGCAGTACAAGCCGGGACAGAACCCCCTACACCTTC
CASSTSRDRTPYTF
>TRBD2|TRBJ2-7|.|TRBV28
TGTGCCAGCAGTTTGACTAGCGGGATGAGGTACGAGCAGTACTTC
CASSLTSGMRYEQYF
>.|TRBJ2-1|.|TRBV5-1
TGCGCCAGCAGCTTAGGGTACTTGAGCTCCTACAATGAGCAGTTCTTC
CASSLGYLSSYNEQFF
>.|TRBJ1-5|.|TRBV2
TGTGCCAGCAGTGCTAGCAATCAGCCCCAGCATTTT
CASSASNQPQHF
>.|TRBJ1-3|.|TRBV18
TGTGCCAGCTCACCACCGGGGGGACATAGCCTCGGAAACACCATATATTTT
CASSPPGGHSLGNTIYF
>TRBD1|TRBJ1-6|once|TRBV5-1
TGCGCCAGCAGCTCGGGACAGGGGGAGAATTCACCCCTCCACTTT
CASSSGQGENSPLHF
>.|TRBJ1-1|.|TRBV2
TGTGCCAGCAGTGATCCGGGGGTGAACACTGAAGCTTTCTTT
CASSDPGVNTEAFF
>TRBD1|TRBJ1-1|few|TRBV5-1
TGCGCCAGCAGCTTGGAATTCAGGGGGATTGAAGCTTTCTTT
CASSLEFRGIEAFF
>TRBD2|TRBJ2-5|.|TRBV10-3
TGTGCCATCAAACTAGCGGGAGAACCCCAGGAGACCCAGTACTTC
CAIKLAGEPQETQYF
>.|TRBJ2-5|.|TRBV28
TGTGCCAGCAGTTTACTGGGAGAGACCCAGTACTTC
CASSLLGETQYF
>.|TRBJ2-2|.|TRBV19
TGTGCCAGTAGTCTAGGACCAAACACCGGGGAGCTGTTTTTT
CASSLGPNTGELFF
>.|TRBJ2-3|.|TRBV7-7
TGTGCTAGCAGCTTAGTGGGCAGCACAGATACGCAGTATTTT
CASSLVGSTDTQYF
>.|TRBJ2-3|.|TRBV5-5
TGTGCCAGCAGCGAGTTGACAGGAACAGATACGCAGTATTTT
CASSELTGTDTQYF
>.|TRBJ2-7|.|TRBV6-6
TGTGCCAGCGATGACGGGCTTAACGAGCAGTACTTC
CASDDGLNEQYF
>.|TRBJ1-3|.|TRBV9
TGTGCCAGCAGCGTAGCCGGACAACTCCCCTCTGGAAACACCATATATTTT
CASSVAGQLPSGNTIYF
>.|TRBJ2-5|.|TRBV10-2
TGCGCCAGCAGGGGGACGGGCCAAGAGACCCAGTACTTC
CASRGTGQETQYF
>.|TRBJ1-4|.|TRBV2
TGTGCCAGCAACTTCCGAAGTGAAAAACTGTTTTTT
CASNFRSEKLFF
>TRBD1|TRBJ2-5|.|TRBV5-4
TGTGCCAGCAGCTTTCCAGGGGGCCAAGAGACCCAGTACTTC
CASSFPGGQETQYF